This entry features one T cell receptor (beta chain) sequence. The data were taken from a study of OX40 agonist ivuxolimab in advanced cancers. Background on the study: Earlier treatment with anti-PD-1, anti-PD-L1 or anti-CTLA-4 was permitted, and less than 50% had received some.

Clones were sequenced by immunoSEQ multiplex PCR, and TCRdb holds only the in-frame ones, with some missing. The repertoire holds tens of thousands of clones, with almost 90% as singletons. The germline V gene encodes CDR1 SQVTM and CDR2 ANQGSEA. This CDR3 region has 13 residues. After removal of 1 base from V and 5 bases from J, the junction contained 3 bases not matched to a gene. The sequencing here drew on CD4+ or CD8+ T cells sorted from blood, taken in a trial of the OX40 agonist ivuxolimab. The chain uses TRBV29-1 and TRBJ2-3, with 7 bases aligning to TRBD2. This clonotype was obtained from an adult with an advanced solid tumor such as melanoma, head and neck, liver or kidney cancer. CDR3 sequence reads: CSVEAGGGDTQYF. The CDR3 DNA sequence: TGCAGCGTTGAAGCGGGAGGAGGAGATACGCAGTATTTT.